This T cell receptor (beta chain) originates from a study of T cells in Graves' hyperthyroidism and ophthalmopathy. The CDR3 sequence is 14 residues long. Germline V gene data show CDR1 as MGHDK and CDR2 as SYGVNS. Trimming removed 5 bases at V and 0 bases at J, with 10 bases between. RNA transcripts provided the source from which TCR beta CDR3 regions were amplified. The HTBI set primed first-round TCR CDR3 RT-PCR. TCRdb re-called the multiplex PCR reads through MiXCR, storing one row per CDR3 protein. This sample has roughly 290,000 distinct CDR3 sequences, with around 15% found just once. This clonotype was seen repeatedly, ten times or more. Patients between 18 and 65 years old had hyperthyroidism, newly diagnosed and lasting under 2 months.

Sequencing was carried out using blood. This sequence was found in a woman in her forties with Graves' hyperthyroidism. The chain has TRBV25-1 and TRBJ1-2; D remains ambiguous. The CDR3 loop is CASSLRPPNYGYTF. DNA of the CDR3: TGTGCCAGCAGTCTGAGGCCTCCTAACTATGGCTACACCTTC.